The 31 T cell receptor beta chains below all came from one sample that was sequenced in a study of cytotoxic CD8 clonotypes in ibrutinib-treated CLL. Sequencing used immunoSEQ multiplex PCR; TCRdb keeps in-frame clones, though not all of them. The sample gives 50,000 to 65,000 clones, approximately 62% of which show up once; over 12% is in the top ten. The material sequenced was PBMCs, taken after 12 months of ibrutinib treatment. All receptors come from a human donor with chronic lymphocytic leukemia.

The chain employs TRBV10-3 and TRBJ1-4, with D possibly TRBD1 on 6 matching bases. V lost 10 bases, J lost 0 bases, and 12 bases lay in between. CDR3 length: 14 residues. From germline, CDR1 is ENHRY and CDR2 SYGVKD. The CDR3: CATRGGATNEKLFF. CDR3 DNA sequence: TGTGCCACCCGAGGGGGGGCAACTAATGAAAAACTGTTTTTT.

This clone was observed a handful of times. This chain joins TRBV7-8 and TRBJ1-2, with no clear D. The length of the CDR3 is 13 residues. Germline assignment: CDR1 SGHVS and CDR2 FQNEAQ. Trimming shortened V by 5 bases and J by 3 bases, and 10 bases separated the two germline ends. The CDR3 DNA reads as TGTGCCAGCAGCCCCGGGCAATACTATGGCTACACCTTC. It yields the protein CASSPGQYYGYTF.

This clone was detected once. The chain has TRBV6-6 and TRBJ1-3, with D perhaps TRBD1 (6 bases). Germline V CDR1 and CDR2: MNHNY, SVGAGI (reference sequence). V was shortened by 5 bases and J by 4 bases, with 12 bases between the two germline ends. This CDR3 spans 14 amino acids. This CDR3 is CASSHGGHGNTIYF. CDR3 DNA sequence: TGTGCCAGCAGTCACGGGGGGCACGGAAACACCATATATTTT.

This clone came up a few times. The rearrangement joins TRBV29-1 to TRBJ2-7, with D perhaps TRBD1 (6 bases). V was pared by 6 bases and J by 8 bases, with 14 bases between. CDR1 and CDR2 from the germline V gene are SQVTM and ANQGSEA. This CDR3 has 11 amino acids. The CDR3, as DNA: TGCAGCGTCGTCGACAGGCACCAGCAGTACGTC. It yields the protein CSVVDRHQQYV.

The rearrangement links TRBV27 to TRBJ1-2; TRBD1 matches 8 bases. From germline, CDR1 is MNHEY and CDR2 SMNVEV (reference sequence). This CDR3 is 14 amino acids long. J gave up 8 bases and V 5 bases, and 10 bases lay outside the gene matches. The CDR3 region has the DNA TGTGCCAGCAGTCCCCTGGACAGGGTGAACGGCTACACCTTC. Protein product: CASSPLDRVNGYTF.

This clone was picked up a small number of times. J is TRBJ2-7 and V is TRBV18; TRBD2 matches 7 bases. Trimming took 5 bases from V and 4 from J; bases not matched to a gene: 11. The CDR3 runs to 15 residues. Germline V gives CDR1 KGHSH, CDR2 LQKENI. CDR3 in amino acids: CASSNQGLADYEQYF. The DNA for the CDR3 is TGTGCCAGCTCAAACCAAGGGCTAGCGGATTACGAGCAGTACTTC.

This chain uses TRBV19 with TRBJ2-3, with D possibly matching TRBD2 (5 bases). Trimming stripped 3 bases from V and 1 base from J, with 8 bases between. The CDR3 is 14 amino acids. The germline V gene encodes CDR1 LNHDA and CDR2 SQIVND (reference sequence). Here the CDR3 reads CASSILAGTDTQYF. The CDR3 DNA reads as TGTGCCAGTAGTATTCTAGCTGGCACAGATACGCAGTATTTT.

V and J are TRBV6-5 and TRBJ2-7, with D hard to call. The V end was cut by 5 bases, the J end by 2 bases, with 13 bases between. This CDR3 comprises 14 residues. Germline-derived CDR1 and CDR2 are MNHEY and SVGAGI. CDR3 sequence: CASSPHSTPYEQYF. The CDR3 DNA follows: TGTGCCAGCAGTCCACACTCAACCCCCTACGAGCAGTACTTC.

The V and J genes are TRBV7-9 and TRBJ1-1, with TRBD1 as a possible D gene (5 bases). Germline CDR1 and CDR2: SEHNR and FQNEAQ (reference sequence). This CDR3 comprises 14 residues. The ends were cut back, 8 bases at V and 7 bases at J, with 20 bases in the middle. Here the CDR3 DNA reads TGTGCCAGCGGCAGGTCCAGACAGCGGGATGAAGCTTTCTTT. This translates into CASGRSRQRDEAFF.

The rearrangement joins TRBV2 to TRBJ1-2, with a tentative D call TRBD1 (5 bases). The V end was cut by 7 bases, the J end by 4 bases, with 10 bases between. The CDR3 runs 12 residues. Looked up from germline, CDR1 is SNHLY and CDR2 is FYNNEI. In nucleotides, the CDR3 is TGTGCCAGCATGACAGATACCTATGGCTACACCTTC. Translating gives CASMTDTYGYTF.

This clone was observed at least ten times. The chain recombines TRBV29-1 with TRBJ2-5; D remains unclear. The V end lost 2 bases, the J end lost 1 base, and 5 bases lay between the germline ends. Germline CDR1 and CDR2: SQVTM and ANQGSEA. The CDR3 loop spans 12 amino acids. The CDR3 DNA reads TGCAGCGTTGAATTCTCCCAAGAGACCCAGTACTTC. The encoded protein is CSVEFSQETQYF.

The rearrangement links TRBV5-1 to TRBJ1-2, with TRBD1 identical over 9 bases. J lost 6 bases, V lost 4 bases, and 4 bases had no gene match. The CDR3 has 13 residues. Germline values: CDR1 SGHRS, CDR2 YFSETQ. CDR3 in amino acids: CASSPTGGNGYTF. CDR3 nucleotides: TGCGCCAGCAGCCCGACAGGGGGAAATGGCTACACCTTC.

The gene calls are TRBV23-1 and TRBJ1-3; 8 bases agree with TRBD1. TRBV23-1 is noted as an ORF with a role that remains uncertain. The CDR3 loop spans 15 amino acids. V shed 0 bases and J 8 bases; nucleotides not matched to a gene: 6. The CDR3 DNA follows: TGCGCCAGCAGTCAATCGAACAGGGGGGTGGACACCATATATTTT. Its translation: CASSQSNRGVDTIYF.

For the CDR3, the DNA is TGCGCCAGCAGCTTTGGGACACTAGCGGGAGGGACTCACCAAGAGACCCAGTACTTC. Its translation: CASSFGTLAGGTHQETQYF. The rearrangement uses TRBV5-1 and TRBJ2-5, with 13 bases fitting TRBD2. Losses at the gene ends were 2 bases for V and 0 bases for J; bases not matched to a gene: 10. The CDR3 is 19 residues long. Germline V lookup: CDR1 SGHRS, CDR2 YFSETQ.

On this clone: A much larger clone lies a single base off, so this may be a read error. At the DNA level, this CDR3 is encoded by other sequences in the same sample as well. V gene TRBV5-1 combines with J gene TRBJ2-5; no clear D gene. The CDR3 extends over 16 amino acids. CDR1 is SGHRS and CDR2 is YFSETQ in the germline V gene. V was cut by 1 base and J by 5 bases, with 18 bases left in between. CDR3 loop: CASSLFASGVGETQYF. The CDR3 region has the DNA TGCGCCAGCAGCTTGTTTGCATCGGGCGTAGGGGAGACCCAGTACTTC.

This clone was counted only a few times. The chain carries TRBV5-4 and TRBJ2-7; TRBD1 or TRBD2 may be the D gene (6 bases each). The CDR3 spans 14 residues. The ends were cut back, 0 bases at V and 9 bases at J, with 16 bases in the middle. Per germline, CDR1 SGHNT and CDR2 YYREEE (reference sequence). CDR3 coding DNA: TGTGCCAGCAGCTTGGAGGCAAGGGGGGCTGGGCAGTACTTC. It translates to CASSLEARGAGQYF.

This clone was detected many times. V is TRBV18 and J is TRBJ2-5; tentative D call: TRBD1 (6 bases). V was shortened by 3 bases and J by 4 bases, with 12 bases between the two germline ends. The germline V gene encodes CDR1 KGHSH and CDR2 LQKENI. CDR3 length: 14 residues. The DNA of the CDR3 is TGTGCCAGCTCACCCGATACAGGGATAGAGACCCAGTACTTC. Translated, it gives CASSPDTGIETQYF.

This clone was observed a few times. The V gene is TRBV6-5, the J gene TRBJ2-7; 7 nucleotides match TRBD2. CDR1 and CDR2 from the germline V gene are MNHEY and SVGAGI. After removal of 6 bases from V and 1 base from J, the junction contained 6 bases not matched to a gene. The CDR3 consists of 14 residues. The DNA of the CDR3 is TGTGCCAGCAGCCAGCTAGCGGTTTCCTACGAGCAGTACTTC. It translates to CASSQLAVSYEQYF.

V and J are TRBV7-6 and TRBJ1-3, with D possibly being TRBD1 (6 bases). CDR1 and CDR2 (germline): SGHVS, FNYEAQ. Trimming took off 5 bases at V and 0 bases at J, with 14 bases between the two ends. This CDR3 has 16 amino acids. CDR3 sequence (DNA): TGTGCCAGCAGCACCTACAGGGCCCGCTCTGGAAACACCATATATTTT. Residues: CASSTYRARSGNTIYF.

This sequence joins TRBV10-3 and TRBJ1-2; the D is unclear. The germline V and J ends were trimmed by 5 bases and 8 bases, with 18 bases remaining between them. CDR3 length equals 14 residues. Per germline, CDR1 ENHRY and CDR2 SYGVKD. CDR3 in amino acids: CAISLPTHAGGYTF. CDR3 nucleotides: TGTGCCATCAGTCTCCCTACCCACGCGGGGGGCTACACCTTC.

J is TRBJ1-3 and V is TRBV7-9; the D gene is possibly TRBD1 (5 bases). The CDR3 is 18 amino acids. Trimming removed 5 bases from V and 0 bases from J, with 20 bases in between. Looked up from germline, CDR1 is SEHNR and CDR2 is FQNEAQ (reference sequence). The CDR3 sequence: CASSQSSRLGLSGNTIYF. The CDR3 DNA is TGTGCCAGCAGCCAGAGTTCCCGTTTGGGACTCTCTGGAAACACCATATATTTT.

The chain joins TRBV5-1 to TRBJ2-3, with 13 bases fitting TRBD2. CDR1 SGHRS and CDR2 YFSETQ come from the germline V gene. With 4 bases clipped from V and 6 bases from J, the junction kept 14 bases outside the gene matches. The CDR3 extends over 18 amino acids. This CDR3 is CASSLQGLAGPLRDTQYF. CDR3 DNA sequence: TGCGCCAGCAGCCTACAGGGACTAGCGGGACCCTTGCGGGATACGCAGTATTTT.

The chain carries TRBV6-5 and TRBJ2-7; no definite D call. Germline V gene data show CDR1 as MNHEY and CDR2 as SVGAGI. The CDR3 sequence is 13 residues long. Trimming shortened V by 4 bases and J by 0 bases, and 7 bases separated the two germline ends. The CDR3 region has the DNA TGTGCCAGCAGTTTTTTCCTCTCCTACGAGCAGTACGTC. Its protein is CASSFFLSYEQYV.

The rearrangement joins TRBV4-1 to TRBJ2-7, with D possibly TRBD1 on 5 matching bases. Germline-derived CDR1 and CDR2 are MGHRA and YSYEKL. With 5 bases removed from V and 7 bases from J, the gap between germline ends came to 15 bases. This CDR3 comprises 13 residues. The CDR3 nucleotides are TGCGCCAGCAGCTTGGGCAGGGAATATGAGCAGTACTTC. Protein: CASSLGREYEQYF.

The CDR3 here is CASSSAGQSEAFF. In DNA form, the CDR3 reads TGTGCCAGCAGCTCCGCCGGACAGAGTGAAGCTTTCTTT. The chain combines TRBV7-2 with TRBJ1-1; D possibly corresponds to TRBD1 (6 bases). Trimming took off 4 bases at V and 7 bases at J, with 13 bases between the two ends. The CDR3 has 13 amino acids. Germline CDR1 SGHTA, CDR2 FQGNSA.

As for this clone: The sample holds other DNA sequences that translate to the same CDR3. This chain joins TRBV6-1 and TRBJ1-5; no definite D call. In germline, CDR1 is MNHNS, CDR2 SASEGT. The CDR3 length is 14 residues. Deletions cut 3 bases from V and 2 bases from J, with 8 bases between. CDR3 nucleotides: TGTGCCAGCAGTGAGCAAAGGGGCAATCAGCCCCAGCATTTT. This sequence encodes CASSEQRGNQPQHF.

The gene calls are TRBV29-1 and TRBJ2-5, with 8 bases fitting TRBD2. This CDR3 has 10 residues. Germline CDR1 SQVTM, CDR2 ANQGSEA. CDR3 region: CSGGQETQYF. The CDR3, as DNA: TGCTCGGGGGGGCAGGAGACCCAGTACTTC.

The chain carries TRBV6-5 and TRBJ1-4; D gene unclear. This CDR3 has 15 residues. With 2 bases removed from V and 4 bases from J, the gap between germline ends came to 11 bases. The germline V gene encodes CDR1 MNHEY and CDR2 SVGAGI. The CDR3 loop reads CASSYLDMVNEKLFF. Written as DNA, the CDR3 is TGTGCCAGCAGTTACCTCGACATGGTTAATGAAAAACTGTTTTTT.

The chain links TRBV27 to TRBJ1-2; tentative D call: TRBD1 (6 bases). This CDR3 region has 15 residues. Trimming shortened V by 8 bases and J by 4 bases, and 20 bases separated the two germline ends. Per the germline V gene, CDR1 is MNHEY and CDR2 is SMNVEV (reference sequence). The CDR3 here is CASGAQGVALYGYTF. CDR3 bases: TGTGCCAGCGGAGCACAGGGAGTAGCACTCTATGGCTACACCTTC.

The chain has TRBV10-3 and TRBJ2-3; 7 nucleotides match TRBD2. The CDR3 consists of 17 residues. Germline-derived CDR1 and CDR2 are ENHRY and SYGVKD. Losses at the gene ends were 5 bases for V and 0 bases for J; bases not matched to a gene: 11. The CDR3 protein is CAISRGGAGTSTDTQYF. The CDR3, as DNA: TGTGCCATCAGTAGGGGAGGAGCGGGGACGAGCACAGATACGCAGTATTTT.

The CDR3 DNA reads as TGTGCCAGCAGCTTGATGGGGGGCAATCAGCCCCAGCATTTT. It codes for CASSLMGGNQPQHF. The V call is TRBV5-4, the J call TRBJ1-5; D might be TRBD1 (5 bases). Trimming pared 1 base from V and 2 bases from J, leaving 7 bases between. Germline V gene data show CDR1 as SGHNT and CDR2 as YYREEE (reference sequence). This CDR3 spans 14 amino acids.